This passage covers 12 T cell receptor beta chains from one sample sequenced in a study of identical twins. TCRdb reprocessed the 5' RACE reads with MiXCR, giving one entry per CDR3 protein. This table has hundreds of thousands of distinct CDR3 sequences, 15% to 20% appearing once. These data were also filed under a second study, of T cells expressing NK-cell markers.

The sample taken for sequencing was PBMCs. Receptors originate from a woman younger than 30 in good health.

In its sample, this clonotype was seen a few times. V is TRBV6-2 or TRBV6-3 and J is TRBJ2-1; TRBD2 matches at 8 bases. Germline assignment: CDR1 MNHEY and CDR2 SVGEGT. V lost 5 bases to trimming and J lost 3 bases; unmatched junction nucleotides: 6. The CDR3 length is 15 residues. CDR3 sequence: CASSQLAALYNEQFF. The CDR3 nucleotides read TGTGCCAGCAGTCAACTAGCGGCACTCTACAATGAGCAGTTCTTC.

This clonotype was observed a handful of times. The rearrangement uses TRBV5-1 and TRBJ2-1; tentatively, D is TRBD1 or TRBD2 (5 bases each). The CDR3 runs to 16 residues. Germline values: CDR1 SGHRS, CDR2 YFSETQ. The V end was cut by 4 bases, the J end by 7 bases, with 21 bases between. The DNA for the CDR3 is TGCGCCAGCAGCGCCCGCCCCGGGACCTCGGGGAATGAGCAGTTCTTC. Translated: CASSARPGTSGNEQFF.

This clonotype has more than one count but fewer than ten. The chain uses TRBV19 and TRBJ2-5, with D uncertain. Germline CDR1 LNHDA, CDR2 SQIVND (reference sequence). The CDR3 runs to 14 residues. V lost 0 bases to trimming and J lost 0 bases, with 5 bases between them. In DNA form, the CDR3 reads TGTGCCAGTAGTATAGATACAGACCAAGAGACCCAGTACTTC. Protein: CASSIDTDQETQYF.

The chain recombines TRBV4-3 with TRBJ2-1; D gene uncertain. Germline CDR1 is LGHNA and CDR2 is YSLEER. V lost 10 bases, J lost 0 bases, and 16 bases lay in between. The CDR3 totals 15 residues. The CDR3 loop is CATSPGQSSYNEQFF. For the CDR3, the DNA is TGCGCCACCTCGCCTGGGCAAAGCTCCTACAATGAGCAGTTCTTC.

The chain carries TRBV5-6 and TRBJ2-1; 7 bases map to TRBD2. This CDR3 comprises 15 residues. J gave up 5 bases and V 3 bases, and 8 bases lay outside the gene matches. Germline values: CDR1 SGHDT, CDR2 YYEEEE. This CDR3 reads CASSWKFAGDNEQFF. CDR3 coding DNA: TGTGCCAGCAGCTGGAAATTCGCGGGGGACAATGAGCAGTTCTTC. The whole variable domain, filled in from reference TRBV5-6 and TRBJ2-1, reads DAGVTQSPTHLIKTRGQQVTLRCSPKSGHDTVSWYQQALGQGPQFIFQYYEEEERQRGNFPDRFSGHQFPNYSSELNVNALLLGDSALYLCASSWKFAGDNEQFFGPGTRLTVL.

Many counts were recorded for this clonotype. This sequence joins TRBV12-3 or TRBV12-4 and TRBJ1-2; D unresolved. Trimming took off 3 bases at V and 7 bases at J, with 12 bases between the two ends. This CDR3 spans 13 amino acids. CDR3 region: CASSFRSNGGYTF. The CDR3 nucleotides are TGTGCCAGCAGTTTTCGGTCCAACGGTGGCTACACCTTC.

The table lists this clonotype with many counts. The chain is built from TRBV20-1 and TRBJ2-3; no clear D. Germline CDR1 reads DFQATT; CDR2 reads SNEGSKA (reference sequence). V was clipped by 3 bases and J by 2 bases, with 0 bases between them. This CDR3 has 10 amino acids. CDR3 coding DNA: TGCAGTGCTAGCACAGATACGCAGTATTTT. Translating it yields CSASTDTQYF.

The CDR3: CASILSTSGANVLTF. CDR3 sequence (DNA): TGTGCCAGCATTCTAAGTACATCTGGGGCCAACGTCCTGACTTTC. V is TRBV6-1 and J is TRBJ2-6; D gene uncertain. Germline V gene data show CDR1 as MNHNS and CDR2 as SASEGT. V lost 7 bases and J lost 1, with 11 bases in between. The CDR3 totals 15 residues.

The table lists this clonotype with a few counts. The chain uses TRBV5-5 and TRBJ2-7; 7 bases are a match to TRBD1. Trimming at V came to 1 base and at J to 5 bases, leaving 9 bases not matched to a gene. There are 15 residues in the CDR3. Per the germline V gene, CDR1 is SGHKS and CDR2 is YYEKEE (reference sequence). The CDR3 loop reads CASSLFSEGTDEQYF. CDR3 sequence (DNA): TGTGCCAGCAGCTTGTTTTCGGAAGGGACAGACGAGCAGTACTTC.

J is TRBJ2-6 and V is TRBV5-1; no clear D gene. This CDR3 comprises 15 residues. Trimming pared 2 bases from V and 4 bases from J, leaving 10 bases between. The germline V gene encodes CDR1 SGHRS and CDR2 YFSETQ. DNA for the CDR3: TGCGCCAGCAGCTTAGGGTTGTTGGGGGCCAACGTCCTGACTTTC. Its protein is CASSLGLLGANVLTF. The full variable domain, in which reference TRBV5-1 and TRBJ2-6 provide the parts outside the CDR3, is KAGVTQTPRYLIKTRGQQVTLSCSPISGHRSVSWYQQTPGQGLQFLFEYFSETQRNKGNFPGRFSGRQFSNSRSEMNVSTLELGDSALYLCASSLGLLGANVLTFGAGSRLTVL.

V gene TRBV30 combines with J gene TRBJ2-1, with no clear D. Germline V gives CDR1 GTSNPN, CDR2 SVGIG (reference sequence). Between the trimmed V and J ends, which lost 4 bases and 7 bases, there was a span of 23 bases. This CDR3 comprises 16 residues. The CDR3 reads CAWTTSVTGYGNEQFF. The CDR3 nucleotides read TGTGCCTGGACCACTTCGGTTACGGGTTATGGGAATGAGCAGTTCTTC.

This chain joins TRBV6-6 and TRBJ2-2, with unresolved D. The CDR3 spans 11 residues. The germline CDR1 and CDR2 sequences are MNHNY and SVGAGI (reference sequence). Trimming took 6 bases from V and 6 from J, leaving 5 bases between them. As DNA, the CDR3 is TGTGCCAGCAGGGCCCCCGGGGAGCTGTTTTTT. As protein: CASRAPGELFF.